A single sample gave rise to the 20 T cell receptor beta chains below, sequenced in a study of T cell repertoires in cytomegalovirus infection. Which antigens these TCRs recognize remains unknown. TCRdb reanalysed the reads using MiXCR and keeps one entry per CDR3 protein. The sample shows 900,000 to 950,000 distinct CDR3 sequences, roughly 30% of them seen only once. The starting material was cultured CD8+ T cells from PBMCs, obtained from culture after CMV antigen stimulation. The receptor set was obtained from a human donor in good health (CMV status not recorded). Some clones in this sample may be carry-over from other donors' samples.

This clonotype was seen a few times. The chain employs TRBV7-3 and TRBJ2-1; 8 bases are a match to TRBD2. V shed 4 bases and J 9 bases; nucleotides not matched to a gene: 14. This CDR3 has 16 amino acids. Germline loops: CDR1 SGHTA, CDR2 FQGTGA. CDR3 amino acids: CASSYGVGGALVEQFF. CDR3 sequence (DNA): TGTGCCAGCAGCTACGGTGTCGGGGGGGCCTTGGTTGAGCAGTTCTTC. The entire variable domain, with the rest obtained from reference TRBV7-3 and TRBJ2-1, is as follows: GAGVSQTPSNKVTEKGKYVELRCDPISGHTALYWYRQSLGQGPEFLIYFQGTGAADDSGLPNDRFFAVRPEGSVSTLKIQRTERGDSAVYLCASSYGVGGALVEQFFGPGTRLTVL.

Of note for this clonotype: The junction and the germline gene differ at one end; a read error may be behind it. The genes are TRBV12-3 or TRBV12-4 and TRBJ1-6, with TRBD1 as a possible D gene (5 bases). This CDR3 contains 13 residues. The chain's CDR3 is CASSSARGEPLSF. The CDR3 nucleotides read TGTGCCAGCAGTTCAGCCCGGGGGGAGCCTTTATCCTTT.

This clonotype was counted at least ten times. This rearrangement joins TRBV7-2 to TRBJ1-2, with D unresolved. Trimming stripped 1 base from V and 8 bases from J, with 5 bases between. The CDR3 length is 11 residues. Germline loops: CDR1 SGHTA, CDR2 FQGNSA. The CDR3 region has the DNA TGTGCCAGCAGCTTAGAACGGGGCTACACCTTC. Protein: CASSLERGYTF. Variable domain in full (rest from reference TRBV7-2 and TRBJ1-2): GAGVSQSPSNKVTEKGKDVELRCDPISGHTALYWYRQSLGQGLEFLIYFQGNSAPDKSGLPSDRFSAERTGGSVSTLTIQRTQQEDSAVYLCASSLERGYTFGSGTRLTVV.

This clonotype occurred a few times. The genes are TRBV6-6 and TRBJ1-1; weak D call: TRBD1 (6 bases). There are 16 residues in the CDR3. Germline assignment: CDR1 MNHNY and CDR2 SVGAGI (reference sequence). V gave up 0 bases and J gave up 0 bases, with 11 bases separating them. This CDR3 reads CASSYSSRGVNTEAFF. DNA of the CDR3: TGTGCCAGCAGTTACTCGAGTAGGGGGGTGAACACTGAAGCTTTCTTT.

This clonotype was detected only once. V usage is TRBV9 and J usage is TRBJ2-1; no clear D gene. Trimming took 3 bases from V and 0 from J, leaving 10 bases between them. CDR1 SGDLS and CDR2 YYNGEE come from the germline V gene. This CDR3 spans 15 amino acids. Written as DNA, the CDR3 is TGTGCCAGCAGCGAGACCCGCGGCTCCTACAATGAGCAGTTCTTC. Amino acids: CASSETRGSYNEQFF.

This clonotype has at least ten counts. The chain recombines TRBV15 with TRBJ2-2, with 7 positions matching TRBD1. The CDR3 is 15 amino acids. With 8 bases clipped from V and 3 bases from J, the junction kept 9 bases outside the gene matches. Germline CDR1 LNHNV, CDR2 YYDKDF (reference sequence). CDR3 sequence reads: CATRLGDRHTGELFF. The CDR3 DNA follows: TGTGCCACCCGCCTAGGGGACAGACACACCGGGGAGCTGTTTTTT.

This clonotype was found a few times. The chain uses TRBV6-6 and TRBJ1-5; 10 nucleotides line up with TRBD1. Germline V gene lookup returns CDR1 MNHNY and CDR2 SVGAGI (reference sequence). The CDR3 is 15 residues long. Trimming took 6 bases from V and 4 from J; bases not matched to a gene: 6. The CDR3 reads CASRRDRGGNQPQHF. CDR3 bases: TGTGCCAGCAGAAGGGACAGGGGTGGGAATCAGCCCCAGCATTTT.

This clonotype came up many times. The CDR3 sequence: CASSLRQVPYTGELFF. As DNA, the CDR3 is TGTGCCAGCAGCCTACGACAGGTTCCCTACACCGGGGAGCTGTTTTTT. This chain connects TRBV7-2 to TRBJ2-2, with D maybe TRBD1 (6 bases). Germline-derived CDR1 and CDR2 are SGHTA and FQGNSA. The CDR3 is made up of 16 amino acids. Trimming removed 5 bases at V and 3 bases at J, with 16 bases between.

The V and J genes are TRBV15 and TRBJ1-1, with D unresolved. The CDR3 consists of 12 residues. The V end was cut by 3 bases, the J end by 7 bases, with 9 bases between. CDR1 and CDR2 from the germline V gene are LNHNV and YYDKDF (reference sequence). The CDR3 nucleotides read TGTGCCACCAGCAGCACCCCGATTGAAGCTTTCTTT. Amino acids: CATSSTPIEAFF.

This clonotype was counted ten times or more. The CDR3 DNA is TGTGCCAGCAGTTCGACAGAAGGCTCTAACTATGGCTACACCTTC. This gives the protein CASSSTEGSNYGYTF. The chain uses TRBV12-3 or TRBV12-4 and TRBJ1-2; a weak D match, TRBD1 (5 bases). V was pared by 4 bases and J by 0 bases, with 12 bases between. The CDR3 sequence is 15 residues long.

There are a few counts of this clonotype. V is TRBV2 and J is TRBJ1-2; TRBD1 aligns across 7 bases. CDR3 length: 14 amino acids. Trimming at V came to 6 bases and at J to 7 bases, leaving 11 bases not matched to a gene. From germline, CDR1 is SNHLY and CDR2 FYNNEI. The CDR3 loop is CASRETGNRGGYTF. The CDR3 DNA reads TGTGCCAGCAGGGAGACAGGGAATAGGGGTGGCTACACCTTC.

J is TRBJ2-7 and V is TRBV14; D is unclear. Germline values: CDR1 SGHDN, CDR2 FVKESK. With 5 bases removed from V and 0 bases from J, the gap between germline ends came to 5 bases. This CDR3 is 12 amino acids long. The CDR3 DNA reads as TGTGCCAGCAGCACAGCCTCCTACGAGCAGTACGTC. Its protein is CASSTASYEQYV.

The chain recombines TRBV2 with TRBJ2-7; D is unclear. V lost 4 bases and J 7 bases, leaving 17 bases between the germline ends. Germline lookup yields CDR1 SNHLY and CDR2 FYNNEI. The CDR3 consists of 14 residues. The CDR3: CASSAGRTLGEQYF. The CDR3 coding sequence is TGTGCCAGCAGTGCGGGTAGAACCTTGGGGGAGCAGTACTTC.

The V and J genes are TRBV4-3 and TRBJ2-2; maybe TRBD2 (6 bases). The CDR3 extends over 16 amino acids. V was trimmed by 4 bases and J by 5 bases, leaving 17 bases between them. In germline, CDR1 is LGHNA, CDR2 YSLEER. The CDR3 region has the DNA TGCGCCAGCAGCCCGGGACTGCGAGGAGGAACCGGGGAGCTGTTTTTT. Protein sequence: CASSPGLRGGTGELFF.

Written as DNA, the CDR3 is TGTGCCAGCACCCTCCTAGGGGACACTGAAGCTTTCTTT. Its protein is CASTLLGDTEAFF. The chain couples TRBV7-9 to TRBJ1-1; TRBD1 is a possible D gene (5 bases). The CDR3 runs 13 residues. Germline V gene data show CDR1 as SEHNR and CDR2 as FQNEAQ (reference sequence). V was pared by 7 bases and J by 3 bases, with 12 bases between.

This chain links TRBV19 with TRBJ2-2; the D gene is possibly TRBD1 (5 bases). Germline V gene sequence: CDR1 LNHDA, CDR2 SQIVND (reference sequence). This CDR3 spans 18 amino acids. Trimming removed 2 bases from V and 3 bases from J, with 19 bases in between. The CDR3 reads CASSISHGALPYTGELFF. CDR3 DNA sequence: TGTGCCAGTAGTATAAGTCATGGGGCCTTGCCTTACACCGGGGAGCTGTTTTTT.

V is TRBV7-6 and J is TRBJ2-7, with TRBD1 matching 10 bases. The J segment lost 3 bases and the V segment lost 4 bases, leaving 12 bases of the junction unmatched. The CDR3 sequence is 17 residues long. CDR1 SGHVS and CDR2 FNYEAQ come from the germline V gene. The CDR3 sequence is CASSSNRGTGALYEQYV. In DNA form, the CDR3 reads TGTGCCAGCAGCTCAAATAGGGGGACAGGGGCTCTCTACGAGCAGTACGTC.

This clonotype was picked up a small number of times. V and J are TRBV7-9 and TRBJ2-7; 7 nucleotides line up with TRBD1. The CDR3 consists of 16 residues. Germline CDR1 and CDR2: SEHNR and FQNEAQ (reference sequence). The trim removed 5 bases at V and 1 base at J, leaving 11 bases unmatched. The CDR3 DNA is TGTGCCAGCAGCCCTCCGGAAGGGACAGCTTCCTACGAGCAGTACTTC. Protein sequence: CASSPPEGTASYEQYF.

This clonotype was observed at least ten times. This chain links TRBV7-2 with TRBJ1-5; D gene ambiguous. Between the trimmed V and J ends, which lost 1 base and 5 bases, there was a span of 15 bases. This CDR3 is built from 16 residues. Looked up from germline, CDR1 is SGHTA and CDR2 is FQGNSA. The CDR3 reads CASSLGVGNGDQPQHF. The CDR3 DNA reads TGTGCCAGCAGCTTAGGAGTCGGGAACGGGGATCAGCCCCAGCATTTT.

The chain combines TRBV29-1 with TRBJ2-7; 10 nucleotides align to TRBD1. Per germline, CDR1 SQVTM and CDR2 ANQGSEA. Trimming took 0 bases from V and 2 from J; bases not matched to a gene: 7. CDR3 length equals 16 residues. The CDR3 region has the DNA TGCAGCGTTGAAGATCGTGGGACAGGGGATACCTACGAGCAGTACTTC. As protein: CSVEDRGTGDTYEQYF.